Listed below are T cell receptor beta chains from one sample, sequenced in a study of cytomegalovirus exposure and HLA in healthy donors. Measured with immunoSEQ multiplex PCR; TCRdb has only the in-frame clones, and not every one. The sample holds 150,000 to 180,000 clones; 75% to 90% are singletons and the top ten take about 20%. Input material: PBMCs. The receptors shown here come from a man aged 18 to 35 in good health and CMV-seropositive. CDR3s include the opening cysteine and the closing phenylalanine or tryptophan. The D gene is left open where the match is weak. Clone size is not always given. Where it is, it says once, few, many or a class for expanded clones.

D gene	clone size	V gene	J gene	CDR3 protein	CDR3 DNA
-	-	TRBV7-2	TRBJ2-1	CASSRTVRVEQFF	TGTGCCAGCAGCCGAACCGTCCGGGTTGAGCAGTTCTTC
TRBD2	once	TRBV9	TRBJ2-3	CASSVESRLAGFSSTDTQYF	TGTGCCAGCAGCGTAGAGTCGAGACTAGCGGGTTTCTCTAGCACAGATACGCAGTATTTT
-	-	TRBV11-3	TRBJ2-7	CASSRTESSYEQYF	TGTGCCAGCAGTAGAACGGAGAGCTCCTACGAGCAGTACTTC
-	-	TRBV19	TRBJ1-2	CASSTRQDLGYTF	TGTGCCAGTAGTACTCGACAGGACCTAGGCTACACCTTC
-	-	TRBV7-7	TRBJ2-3	CASSPVGGRTDTQYF	TGTGCCAGCAGCCCGGTCGGGGGGCGCACAGATACGCAGTATTTT
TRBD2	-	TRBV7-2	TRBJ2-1	CASSLASGGAYEQFF	TGTGCCAGCAGCTTAGCTAGCGGGGGGGCGTATGAGCAGTTCTTC
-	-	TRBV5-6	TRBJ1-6	CASSLVPGHHNSPLHF	TGTGCCAGCAGCTTGGTCCCGGGACACCATAATTCACCCCTCCACTTT
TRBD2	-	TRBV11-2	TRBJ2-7	CASTPGGIYEQYF	TGTGCCAGCACCCCCGGGGGGATCTACGAGCAGTACTTC
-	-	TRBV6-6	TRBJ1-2	CASSYSSGTNYGYTF	TGTGCCAGCAGTTACTCGAGCGGGACAAACTATGGCTACACCTTC
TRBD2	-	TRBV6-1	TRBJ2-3	CASRRTSGGQGTQYF	TGTGCCAGCCGACGGACTAGCGGGGGGCAGGGGACGCAGTATTTT
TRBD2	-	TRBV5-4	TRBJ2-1	CASSLVGGRADEQFF	TGTGCCAGCAGCTTGGTTGGCGGGAGGGCTGATGAGCAGTTCTTC
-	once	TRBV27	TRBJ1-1	CASSRNGGNAEAFF	TGTGCCAGCAGCCGTAATGGGGGCAACGCTGAAGCTTTCTTT
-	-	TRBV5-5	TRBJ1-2	CASSPRPRARYGYTF	TGTGCCAGCAGCCCACGCCCCCGAGCTCGGTATGGCTACACCTTC
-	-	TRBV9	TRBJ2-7	CASSVVGSSYEQYF	TGTGCCAGCAGCGTAGTCGGGAGCTCCTACGAGCAGTACTTC
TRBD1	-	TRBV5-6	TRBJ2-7	CASSPIPGQGINEQYF	TGTGCCAGCAGCCCCATTCCGGGACAGGGGATAAACGAGCAGTACTTC
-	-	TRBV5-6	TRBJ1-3	CASSLAWEARSGNTIYF	TGTGCCAGCAGCTTGGCCTGGGAGGCCCGCTCTGGAAACACCATATATTTT
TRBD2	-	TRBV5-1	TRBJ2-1	CASSLEPSGSLSEQFF	TGCGCCAGCAGCTTGGAGCCTAGCGGGAGTTTAAGTGAGCAGTTCTTC